The rows below give T cell receptor beta chains drawn from one sample of a study of early T cells in non-severe SARS-CoV-2 infection. TCRdb re-analysed the 5' RACE reads in MiXCR, keeping a single row per CDR3 protein. The sample yields about 55,000 distinct CDR3 sequences, 15% seen once. The material was whole blood, obtained at baseline. The receptors stem from an adult who was a healthcare worker with PCR-confirmed SARS-CoV-2 infection or an uninfected control (not recorded which). The CDR3 runs from the conserved cysteine through the conserved F or W. The order of the fields is J gene, clone size, V gene, CDR3 length, D gene, CDR3 protein, CDR3 DNA. D genes are given only for firm matches. The listing skips clone size in some rows; elsewhere it reads once, few, many or a size class.

J gene: TRBJ1-3; clone size: many; V gene: TRBV28; CDR3 length: 16; D gene: NA; CDR3 protein: CASSPHPGNSGNTIYF; CDR3 DNA: TGTGCCAGCAGCCCTCATCCTGGTAACTCTGGAAACACCATATATTTT
J gene: TRBJ2-7; clone size: few; V gene: TRBV12-3/TRBV12-4; CDR3 length: 16; D gene: TRBD1; CDR3 protein: CASSPRTGVSSYEQYF; CDR3 DNA: TGTGCCAGCAGTCCCCGGACAGGGGTAAGCTCCTACGAGCAGTACTTC
J gene: TRBJ2-7; clone size: many; V gene: TRBV20-1; CDR3 length: 15; D gene: NA; CDR3 protein: CSARVQGSVTYEQYF; CDR3 DNA: TGCAGTGCTAGAGTCCAGGGGTCTGTTACCTACGAGCAGTACTTC
J gene: TRBJ2-7; clone size: NA; V gene: TRBV5-6; CDR3 length: 14; D gene: TRBD1; CDR3 protein: CASSWDRGRLEQYF; CDR3 DNA: TGTGCCAGCAGCTGGGACAGGGGGCGCCTCGAGCAGTACTTC
J gene: TRBJ1-5; clone size: NA; V gene: TRBV28; CDR3 length: 16; D gene: NA; CDR3 protein: CASSRLGGAGHQPQHF; CDR3 DNA: TGTGCCAGCAGCCGCCTTGGAGGTGCGGGGCATCAGCCCCAGCATTTT
J gene: TRBJ2-2; clone size: NA; V gene: TRBV12-3/TRBV12-4; CDR3 length: 15; D gene: NA; CDR3 protein: CASSQGVGNTGELFF; CDR3 DNA: TGTGCCAGCAGCCAAGGAGTCGGGAACACCGGGGAGCTGTTTTTT
J gene: TRBJ2-2; clone size: few; V gene: TRBV7-2; CDR3 length: 15; D gene: TRBD2; CDR3 protein: CASSRRTSGSGELFF; CDR3 DNA: TGTGCCAGCAGCCGCCGGACTAGCGGGAGTGGGGAGCTGTTTTTT
J gene: TRBJ1-2; clone size: many; V gene: TRBV28; CDR3 length: 14; D gene: NA; CDR3 protein: CASWTRTVPYGYTF; CDR3 DNA: TGTGCCAGCTGGACCCGGACGGTTCCCTATGGCTACACCTTC
J gene: TRBJ2-7; clone size: many; V gene: TRBV11-1; CDR3 length: 15; D gene: NA; CDR3 protein: CASSSWSESSYEQYF; CDR3 DNA: TGTGCCAGCAGCTCGTGGTCCGAATCCTCCTACGAGCAGTACTTC
J gene: TRBJ1-1; clone size: few; V gene: TRBV12-3/TRBV12-4; CDR3 length: 14; D gene: TRBD1; CDR3 protein: CASSATGMNTEAFF; CDR3 DNA: TGTGCCAGCAGTGCGACAGGGATGAACACTGAAGCTTTCTTT
J gene: TRBJ1-2; clone size: NA; V gene: TRBV12-3/TRBV12-4; CDR3 length: 11; D gene: NA; CDR3 protein: CASSQSYGYTF; CDR3 DNA: TGTGCCAGCAGCCAAAGCTATGGCTACACCTTC
J gene: TRBJ2-7; clone size: many; V gene: TRBV25-1; CDR3 length: 15; D gene: TRBD2; CDR3 protein: CASTPSGRSGYEQYF; CDR3 DNA: TGTGCCAGCACCCCCAGCGGGAGAAGTGGCTACGAGCAGTACTTC
J gene: TRBJ1-1; clone size: many; V gene: TRBV15; CDR3 length: 13; D gene: NA; CDR3 protein: CATSRESGGEAFF; CDR3 DNA: TGTGCCACCAGCAGAGAGTCGGGGGGTGAAGCTTTCTTT
J gene: TRBJ1-1; clone size: few; V gene: TRBV12-3/TRBV12-4; CDR3 length: 15; D gene: NA; CDR3 protein: CASSLDSLGNTEAFF; CDR3 DNA: TGTGCCAGCAGTTTAGATTCCCTCGGGAACACTGAAGCTTTCTTT
J gene: TRBJ2-7; clone size: many; V gene: TRBV11-2; CDR3 length: 14; D gene: TRBD1; CDR3 protein: CASSRWDRRYEQYF; CDR3 DNA: TGTGCCAGCAGCCGCTGGGACAGAAGATACGAGCAGTACTTC
J gene: TRBJ1-6; clone size: NA; V gene: TRBV18; CDR3 length: 15; D gene: NA; CDR3 protein: CASSPGDVYNSPLHF; CDR3 DNA: TGTGCCAGCTCACCAGGGGATGTCTATAATTCACCCCTCCACTTT
J gene: TRBJ1-2; clone size: NA; V gene: TRBV6-5; CDR3 length: 13; D gene: NA; CDR3 protein: CASSPGIGYGYTF; CDR3 DNA: TGTGCCAGCAGTCCAGGGATCGGCTATGGCTACACCTTC
J gene: TRBJ1-2; clone size: few; V gene: TRBV3-1; CDR3 length: 13; D gene: NA; CDR3 protein: CASSRGRDYGYTF; CDR3 DNA: TGTGCCAGCAGCCGAGGGCGGGACTATGGCTACACCTTC
J gene: TRBJ2-4; clone size: many; V gene: TRBV28; CDR3 length: 18; D gene: NA; CDR3 protein: CASSPPLATRESWEIQYF; CDR3 DNA: TGTGCCAGCAGCCCTCCCCTAGCGACCAGAGAGAGTTGGGAGATTCAGTACTTC
J gene: TRBJ2-1; clone size: NA; V gene: TRBV7-6; CDR3 length: 17; D gene: NA; CDR3 protein: CASSLAHPGARHNEQFF; CDR3 DNA: TGTGCCAGCAGCTTAGCGCACCCGGGGGCCCGCCACAATGAGCAGTTCTTC
J gene: TRBJ2-1; clone size: medium-sized; V gene: TRBV27; CDR3 length: 15; D gene: TRBD2; CDR3 protein: CASSLISGGNNEQFF; CDR3 DNA: TGTGCCAGCAGTCTCATTAGCGGGGGGAACAATGAGCAGTTCTTC
J gene: TRBJ1-6; clone size: NA; V gene: TRBV6-1; CDR3 length: 14; D gene: TRBD1; CDR3 protein: CASRPGQGNSPLHF; CDR3 DNA: TGTGCCAGCAGACCGGGACAGGGTAATTCACCCCTCCACTTT
J gene: TRBJ2-1; clone size: many; V gene: TRBV5-1; CDR3 length: 12; D gene: TRBD2; CDR3 protein: CASSLAGLDPFF; CDR3 DNA: TGCGCCAGCAGCTTGGCGGGACTAGATCCGTTCTTC
J gene: TRBJ2-1; clone size: many; V gene: TRBV11-2; CDR3 length: 17; D gene: TRBD2; CDR3 protein: CASSLRLAGTLYNEQFF; CDR3 DNA: TGTGCCAGCAGCTTAAGACTAGCGGGAACTCTTTACAATGAGCAGTTCTTC
J gene: TRBJ2-6; clone size: many; V gene: TRBV2; CDR3 length: 16; D gene: NA; CDR3 protein: CASSEVPRTGANVLTF; CDR3 DNA: TGTGCCAGCAGTGAAGTCCCCAGAACTGGGGCCAACGTCCTGACTTTC
J gene: TRBJ2-7; clone size: many; V gene: TRBV7-9; CDR3 length: 16; D gene: TRBD2; CDR3 protein: CASKGEGLRGETEQYF; CDR3 DNA: TGTGCCAGCAAGGGCGAGGGACTCCGGGGGGAAACCGAGCAGTACTTC
J gene: TRBJ2-3; clone size: many; V gene: TRBV10-2; CDR3 length: 14; D gene: NA; CDR3 protein: CASITERGTDTQYF; CDR3 DNA: TGCGCCAGCATCACAGAGAGGGGGACAGATACGCAGTATTTT
J gene: TRBJ2-1; clone size: NA; V gene: TRBV10-1; CDR3 length: 13; D gene: NA; CDR3 protein: CASSEGSYNEQFF; CDR3 DNA: TGCGCCAGCAGTGAGGGGTCCTACAATGAGCAGTTCTTC
J gene: TRBJ1-4; clone size: NA; V gene: TRBV12-5; CDR3 length: 16; D gene: NA; CDR3 protein: CASGIWTPRTNEKLFF; CDR3 DNA: TGTGCTAGTGGTATCTGGACACCTCGGACTAATGAAAAACTGTTTTTT
J gene: TRBJ1-2; clone size: many; V gene: TRBV3-1; CDR3 length: 16; D gene: NA; CDR3 protein: CASSQEWAGRGGGYTF; CDR3 DNA: TGTGCCAGCAGCCAAGAATGGGCGGGCAGGGGAGGAGGCTACACCTTC
J gene: TRBJ2-7; clone size: many; V gene: TRBV12-3/TRBV12-4; CDR3 length: 13; D gene: NA; CDR3 protein: CASRGPPLGEQYF; CDR3 DNA: TGTGCCAGCCGCGGACCTCCTCTAGGCGAGCAGTACTTC
J gene: TRBJ1-1; clone size: few; V gene: TRBV5-4; CDR3 length: 15; D gene: NA; CDR3 protein: CASSRAGATDTEAFF; CDR3 DNA: TGTGCCAGCAGCAGGGCGGGGGCTACGGACACTGAAGCTTTCTTT
J gene: TRBJ2-3; clone size: NA; V gene: TRBV6-1; CDR3 length: 17; D gene: TRBD2; CDR3 protein: CVSSEAFASGFTDTQYF; CDR3 DNA: TGTGTCAGCAGTGAAGCTTTCGCTAGCGGTTTCACAGATACGCAGTATTTT
J gene: TRBJ1-2; clone size: many; V gene: TRBV19; CDR3 length: 13; D gene: NA; CDR3 protein: CASSLAVTYGYTF; CDR3 DNA: TGTGCCAGTAGTCTGGCAGTCACCTATGGCTACACCTTC
J gene: TRBJ2-7; clone size: few; V gene: TRBV28; CDR3 length: 17; D gene: NA; CDR3 protein: CASTSTMGRSNSYEQYF; CDR3 DNA: TGTGCCAGCACCAGCACAATGGGCAGATCCAACTCCTACGAGCAGTACTTC
J gene: TRBJ2-1; clone size: few; V gene: TRBV11-3; CDR3 length: 18; D gene: TRBD2; CDR3 protein: CASSPGLAGGPRNNEQFF; CDR3 DNA: TGTGCCAGCAGCCCGGGACTAGCGGGGGGGCCCCGAAACAATGAGCAGTTCTTC
J gene: TRBJ1-2; clone size: few; V gene: TRBV28; CDR3 length: 13; D gene: NA; CDR3 protein: CASSPRARPGYTF; CDR3 DNA: TGTGCCAGCAGTCCTCGCGCCCGTCCCGGCTACACCTTC
J gene: TRBJ1-3; clone size: few; V gene: TRBV29-1; CDR3 length: 12; D gene: NA; CDR3 protein: CSVRGTGNTIYF; CDR3 DNA: TGCAGCGTTAGGGGGACTGGAAACACCATATATTTT
J gene: TRBJ2-1; clone size: few; V gene: TRBV5-1; CDR3 length: 16; D gene: TRBD2; CDR3 protein: CASSLGPGLAANEQFF; CDR3 DNA: TGCGCCAGCAGCTTGGGACCCGGACTAGCAGCCAATGAGCAGTTCTTC
J gene: TRBJ2-1; clone size: NA; V gene: TRBV7-8; CDR3 length: 12; D gene: NA; CDR3 protein: CASSLAYNEQFF; CDR3 DNA: TGTGCCAGCAGCTTAGCTTACAATGAGCAGTTCTTC
J gene: TRBJ1-2; clone size: NA; V gene: TRBV3-1; CDR3 length: 14; D gene: NA; CDR3 protein: CASSQATQTGPYTF; CDR3 DNA: TGTGCCAGCAGCCAAGCGACCCAGACAGGCCCCTACACCTTC
J gene: TRBJ2-3; clone size: NA; V gene: TRBV28; CDR3 length: 14; D gene: NA; CDR3 protein: CASLPGRPTDTQYF; CDR3 DNA: TGTGCCAGCCTTCCAGGGAGGCCCACAGATACGCAGTATTTT
J gene: TRBJ1-5; clone size: NA; V gene: TRBV20-1; CDR3 length: 14; D gene: TRBD1; CDR3 protein: CSASTGTGGQPQHF; CDR3 DNA: TGCAGTGCGAGTACCGGGACAGGGGGGCAGCCCCAGCATTTT